This T cell receptor beta chain was profiled in a study of vaccination effects on CD4 cells after COVID-19. Whole-study findings and limits: Clones that were induced by infection or by vaccine showed marked contraction late after vaccination.

As regards this clone: What it binds is unknown.

Sequencing used immunoSEQ multiplex PCR; TCRdb keeps in-frame clones, though not all of them. The data contain some 24,000 clones, roughly 73% of them singletons. The CDR3 is 13 residues long. Looked up from germline, CDR1 is GTSNPN and CDR2 is SVGIG (reference sequence). V dropped 2 bases and J dropped 2; count of bases not matched to a gene: 1. ViraFEST used viral peptide pools to expand antigen-specific CD4+ T cells before sequencing. Upon completion of around 9 days in culture, CD4+ T cells were isolated. The vaccine given was either BNT162b2 or mRNA-1273, in two doses. A density of approximately 2.2 million PBMC per well was used; these cells were cultured with roughly 10 IU/ml IL-2 and about 10 ug/ml peptides. Fresh IL-2-containing medium replaced half the medium on days 3 and 7.

This chain uses TRBV30 with TRBJ2-7; 9 bases line up with TRBD2. Specimen: CD4+ T cells from PBMCs cultured with HCoV-NL63 spike peptides, collected after COVID-19 vaccination. The sequence derives from a human donor who received a COVID-19 vaccine. The CDR3 DNA reads as TGTGCCTGGAGTAGACTAGCGGCCTACGAGCAGTACTTC. Translation: CAWSRLAAYEQYF.